This T cell receptor (beta chain) appears in the sequencing data of a study of Graves' ophthalmopathy and Graves' hyperthyroidism. General study results and limits: Stable hyperthyroidism and ophthalmopathy were told apart by a 13-signature model, which achieved about 88% sensitivity and approximately 81% specificity.

Regarding this clonotype: Its antigen is not identified.

As the template, RNA transcripts were used to amplify TCR beta CDR3 regions. HTBI-primed RT-PCR formed the first round, and a multiplex PCR formed the second. Each CDR3 protein gets one entry after TCRdb re-called the multiplex PCR reads with MiXCR. The sample has about 740,000 distinct CDR3 sequences; 40% are singletons. Trimming shortened V by 5 bases and J by 4 bases, and 20 bases separated the two germline ends. Per the germline V gene, CDR1 is LNHDA and CDR2 is SQIVND (reference sequence). CDR3 length: 16 amino acids. Researchers turned away patients with other autoimmune diseases, uncontrolled infections, pregnancy or lactation. Orbital computed tomography, together with clinical symptoms, serum thyroxine, TRAb and thyroid ultrasound, was used for diagnosis. The authors isolated PBMCs from around 10 ml of fresh peripheral blood.

This clonotype was sampled from an adult man with Graves' ophthalmopathy. The sample taken for sequencing was peripheral blood. The rearrangement links TRBV19 to TRBJ2-5; D may be TRBD1 or TRBD2 (5 bases each). This chain's CDR3 is CASSPRDQGSRETQYF. In DNA form, the CDR3 reads TGTGCCAGTAGTCCCCGGGACCAAGGCAGTCGAGAGACCCAGTACTTC.